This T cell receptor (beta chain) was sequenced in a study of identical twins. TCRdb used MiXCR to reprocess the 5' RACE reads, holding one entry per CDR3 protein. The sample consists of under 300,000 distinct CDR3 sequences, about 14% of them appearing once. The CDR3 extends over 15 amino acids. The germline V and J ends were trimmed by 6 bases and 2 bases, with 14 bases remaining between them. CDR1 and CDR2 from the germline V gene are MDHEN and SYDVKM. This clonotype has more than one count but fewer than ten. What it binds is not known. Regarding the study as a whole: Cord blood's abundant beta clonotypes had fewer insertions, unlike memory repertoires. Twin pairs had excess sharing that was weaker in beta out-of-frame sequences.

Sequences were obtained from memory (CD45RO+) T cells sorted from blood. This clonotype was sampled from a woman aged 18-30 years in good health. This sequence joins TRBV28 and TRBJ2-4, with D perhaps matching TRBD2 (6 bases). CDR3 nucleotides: TGTGCCAGCAGACGAGGGACTTCTTCCAAAAACATTCAGTACTTC. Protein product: CASRRGTSSKNIQYF.